This TCR beta chain was recorded in a study of molecular identifiers for immune sequencing clone quantification. TCRdb re-derived calls from the PCR reads in MiXCR, one entry per CDR3 protein. Among more than 250,000 distinct CDR3 sequences listed, about a fifth were seen once. This clonotype was counted at least ten times. The antigen is not known. Study-wide results and limits: Whereas naive cells kept under 1% of molecules in clones above 20 RNA copies, such clones held over 99% in effectors.

Germline V gene sequence: CDR1 GTSNPN, CDR2 SVGIG (reference sequence). V was trimmed by 2 bases and J by 6 bases, leaving 14 bases between them. The CDR3 has 13 residues. Sorted naive CD8 T cells, roughly 20,000 to 1,100,000, were sequenced from 10%, 30% or 50% RNA. The sorting of naive CD8 T cells used the CD8+CD4-CCR7+CD45RA+ phenotype. The clonotype was recovered from a human donor in good health. Some libraries in this study had Jurkat cell RNA spiked in. The chain links TRBV30 to TRBJ2-7, with D possibly TRBD2 on 7 matching bases. Input material: naive CD8+ T cells from blood, with Jurkat cell RNA spiked in. This sample's subset: FACS-sorted CD8+CD4-CCR7+CD45RA+ naive T cells. The CDR3 coding sequence is TGTGCCTGGAGTCTGGGGGCGGGAGCCGAGCAGTACTTC. It encodes CAWSLGAGAEQYF.